This T cell receptor beta chain was identified in a study of blood T cell repertoires in COVID-19. In the study overall: Whether acute or convalescent, the COVID-19 samples came from the United States, Italy and Spain. T cells, B-cell-depleted T cells, or PBMCs provided the cDNA or gDNA that served as material.

Per the original data handling: The assay estimated nucleated cells by amplifying reference gene primers. Method: immunoSEQ multiplex PCR; TCRdb's copy keeps in-frame clones and lacks some. That table gives V, J and clone size, and the DNA gave D and trimming. This table holds about 47,000 clones, approximately 80% found once. This clone appeared a single time. The TCR comes from a man aged 55 to 70 with acute or convalescent COVID-19. Input material: peripheral blood.

DNA of the CDR3: TGTGCCAGCAGCGCCAAATGGAGGGGTGTGGATTCACCCCTCCACTTT. It translates to CASSAKWRGVDSPLHF. The rearrangement joins TRBV3-1 (or the pseudogene TRBV3-2) to TRBJ1-6; TRBD1 might be the D (5 bases). The V gene's germline CDR1 is LGHDT and CDR2 YNNKEL (reference sequence). V lost 5 bases, J lost 8 bases, and 19 bases lay in between. CDR3 length: 16 amino acids.